This T cell receptor (beta chain) was recovered during a study of blood T cell repertoires in COVID-19 (TCRdb year 2020). With regard to the full study: Collaborator samples came from the United States, Italy and Spain and covered acute and convalescent phases of COVID-19. The prospective study material was composed of cDNA or gDNA derived from T cells, B-cell-depleted T cells, or PBMCs. Deeply sampled blood TCRbeta repertoires from subjects exposed to, actively infected with, or recovered from COVID-19 were included in the dataset. The repertoires were made available in a free public database intended to serve as a resource for research on the immune response to SARS-CoV-2. The samples were drawn from the first 160 participants of the ongoing ImmuneRACE study and from 950 to 1,500 subjects provided by 6 global collaborators. A de-identified subject ID, COVID-19 status, age in years and sex were almost always included in the sample metadata. Where HLA class I and class II types were available, the types were taken from metadata supplied by the sample provider, not from assay-based typing. Overall results and qualifications from the work: Clinical and demographic metadata were provided uncurated, with the amount varying by source and participant.

The immunoSEQ Assay, a bias-controlled multiplex PCR, was used to amplify TCRbeta CDR3 regions from genomic DNA. The source study handled its data this way. Nucleated cell counts per sample were estimated from amplification of reference gene primers within the assay. To quantify the absolute abundance of each unique TCRbeta CDR3 rearrangement, sequence reads were collapsed and filtered. Productive Simpson clonality was computed per sample as the square root of Simpson's diversity index over productive rearrangements. TCRdb re-hosts the immuneACCESS table, in-frame sequences only. Its copies lack some clones; in the studies checked, an unresolved V gene accounts for under half of them, and the cause for the rest is not known. V and J calls plus clone size are reproduced from that table; the DNA served to infer D and trimming. A total of 15,000 to 17,000 clones appear in this sample, around 86% of them only once. The ten biggest clones cover 50% to 60% of the sample.

In the case of this clone: Its antigen remains undetermined. Base-call qualities are not available, and no considerably larger clone is one nucleotide away.

Each collaborating institution followed its own protocols to collect whole blood in K2EDTA tubes. For TCRbeta analysis, collaborator samples were shipped as frozen whole blood, as isolated PBMCs, or as DNA extracted from either sample type. The source is a man in his sixties with acute or convalescent COVID-19. Material for sequencing was peripheral blood.

The DNA sequence is as follows: TGCGCCAGCAGCTTCCAGACAAGGCAGGTTGCCTCTGGGGCCAACGTCCTGACTTTC. This codes for CASSFQTRQVASGANVLTF. The chain joins TRBV5-1 to TRBJ2-6; no D gene can be assigned with confidence. The trim is 2 bases for V and 0 bases for J, with a gap of 18 bases between the germline ends. CDR1 and CDR2, per the germline V gene, are SGHRS and YFSETQ. Reading from cysteine to phenylalanine, the CDR3 counts 19 amino acids. Just the 57-base CDR3 DNA is kept, in frame starting at base 1.